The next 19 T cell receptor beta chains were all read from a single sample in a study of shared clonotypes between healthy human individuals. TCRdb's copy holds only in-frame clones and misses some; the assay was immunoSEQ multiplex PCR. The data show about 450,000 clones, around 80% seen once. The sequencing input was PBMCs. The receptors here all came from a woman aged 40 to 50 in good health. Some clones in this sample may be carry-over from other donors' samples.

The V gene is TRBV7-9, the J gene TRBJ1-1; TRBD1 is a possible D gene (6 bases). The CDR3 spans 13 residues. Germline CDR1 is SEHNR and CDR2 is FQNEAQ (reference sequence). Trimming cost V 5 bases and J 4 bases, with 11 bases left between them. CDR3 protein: CASSHREITEAFF. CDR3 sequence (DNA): TGTGCCAGCAGCCACAGGGAGATCACTGAAGCTTTCTTT.

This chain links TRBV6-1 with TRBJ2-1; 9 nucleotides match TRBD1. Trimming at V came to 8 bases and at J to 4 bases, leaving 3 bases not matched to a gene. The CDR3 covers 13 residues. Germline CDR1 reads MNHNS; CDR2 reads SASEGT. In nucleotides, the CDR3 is TGTGCCAGCTGGGGACAGGGTTACAATGAGCAGTTCTTC. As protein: CASWGQGYNEQFF.

CDR3 residues: CASSYHPVGTGELFF. The CDR3 coding sequence is TGTGCCAGTAGTTATCATCCGGTGGGCACCGGGGAGCTGTTTTTT. The rearrangement uses TRBV19 and TRBJ2-2; D is uncertain. The CDR3 extends over 15 amino acids. Germline V gene lookup returns CDR1 LNHDA and CDR2 SQIVND (reference sequence). The V end was cut by 5 bases, the J end by 4 bases, with 14 bases between.

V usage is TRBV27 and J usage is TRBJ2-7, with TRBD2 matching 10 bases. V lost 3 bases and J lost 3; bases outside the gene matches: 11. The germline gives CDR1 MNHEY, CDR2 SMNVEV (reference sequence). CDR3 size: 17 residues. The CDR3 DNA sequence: TGTGCCAGCAGTTTCCTACCTAGCGGGAGTGCTGTCTACGAGCAGTACTTC. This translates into CASSFLPSGSAVYEQYF.

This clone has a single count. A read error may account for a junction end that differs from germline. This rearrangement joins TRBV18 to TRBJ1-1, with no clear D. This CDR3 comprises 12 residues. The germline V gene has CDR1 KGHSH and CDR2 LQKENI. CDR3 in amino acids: CASSHEHTGAFF. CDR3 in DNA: TGTGCCAGCTCACACGAGCACACTGGAGCTTTCTTT. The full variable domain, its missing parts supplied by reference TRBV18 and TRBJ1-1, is NAGVMQNPRHLVRRRGQEARLRCSPMKGHSHVYWYRQLPEEGLKFMVYLQKENIIDESGMPKERFSAEFPKEGPSILRIQQVVRGDSAAYFCASSHEHTGAFFGQGTRLTVV.

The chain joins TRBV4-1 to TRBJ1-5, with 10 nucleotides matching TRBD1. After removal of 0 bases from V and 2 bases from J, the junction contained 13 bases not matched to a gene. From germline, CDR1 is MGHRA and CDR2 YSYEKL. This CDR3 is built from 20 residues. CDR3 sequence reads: CASSQDPSGTGVGGNQPQHF. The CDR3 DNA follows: TGCGCCAGCAGCCAAGACCCCAGTGGGACAGGGGTTGGGGGCAATCAGCCCCAGCATTTT.

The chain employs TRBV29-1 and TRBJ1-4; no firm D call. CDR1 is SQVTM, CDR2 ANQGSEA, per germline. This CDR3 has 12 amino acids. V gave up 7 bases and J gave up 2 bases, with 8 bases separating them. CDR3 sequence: CSAGTTNEKLFF. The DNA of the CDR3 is TGCAGCGCGGGTACGACTAATGAAAAACTGTTTTTT.

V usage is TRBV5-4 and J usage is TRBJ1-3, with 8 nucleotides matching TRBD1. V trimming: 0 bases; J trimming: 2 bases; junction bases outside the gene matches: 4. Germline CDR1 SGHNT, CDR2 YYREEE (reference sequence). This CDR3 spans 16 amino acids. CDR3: CASSLDPGGAGNTIYF. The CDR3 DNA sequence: TGTGCCAGCAGCTTGGATCCAGGGGGCGCTGGAAACACCATATATTTT.

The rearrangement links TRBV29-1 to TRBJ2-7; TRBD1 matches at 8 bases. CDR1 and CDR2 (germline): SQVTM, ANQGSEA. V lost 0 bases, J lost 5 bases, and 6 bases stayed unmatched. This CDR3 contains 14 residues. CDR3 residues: CSVEDPGGDDEQYF. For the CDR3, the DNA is TGCAGCGTTGAAGATCCAGGGGGCGACGACGAGCAGTACTTC.

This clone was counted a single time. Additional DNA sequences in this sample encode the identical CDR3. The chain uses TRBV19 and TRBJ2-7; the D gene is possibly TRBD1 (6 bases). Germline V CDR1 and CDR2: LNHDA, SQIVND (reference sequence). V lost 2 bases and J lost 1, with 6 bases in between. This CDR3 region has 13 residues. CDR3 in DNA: TGTGCCAGTAGTATACAGGGGTCCTACGAGCAGTACTTC. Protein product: CASSIQGSYEQYF.

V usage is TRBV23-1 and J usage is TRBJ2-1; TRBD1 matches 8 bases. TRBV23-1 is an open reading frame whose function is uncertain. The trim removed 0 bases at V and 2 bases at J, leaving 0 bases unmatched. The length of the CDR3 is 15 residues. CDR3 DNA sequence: TGCGCCAGCAGTCAATCGGGACAGGCCTACAATGAGCAGTTCTTC. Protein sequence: CASSQSGQAYNEQFF.

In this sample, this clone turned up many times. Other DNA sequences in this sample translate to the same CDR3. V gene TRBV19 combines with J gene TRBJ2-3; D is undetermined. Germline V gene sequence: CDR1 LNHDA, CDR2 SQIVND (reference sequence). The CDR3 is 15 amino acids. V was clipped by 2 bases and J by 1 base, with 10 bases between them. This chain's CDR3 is CASSITALGTDTQYF. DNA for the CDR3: TGTGCCAGTAGTATAACTGCACTTGGCACAGATACGCAGTATTTT.

The CDR3 here is CASRTGYNEQFF. CDR3 nucleotides: TGTGCCAGCCGGACGGGATACAATGAGCAGTTCTTC. The V and J genes are TRBV27 and TRBJ2-1, with a possible D match to TRBD2 (5 bases). Germline V gene data show CDR1 as MNHEY and CDR2 as SMNVEV (reference sequence). This CDR3 has 12 amino acids. V lost 8 bases and J 4 bases, leaving 9 bases between the germline ends.

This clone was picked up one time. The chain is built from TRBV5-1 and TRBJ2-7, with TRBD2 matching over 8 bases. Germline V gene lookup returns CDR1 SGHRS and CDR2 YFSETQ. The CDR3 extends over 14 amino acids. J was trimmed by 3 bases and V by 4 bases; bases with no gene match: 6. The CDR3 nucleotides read TGCGCCAGCAGCCCATGGAGCGGGAGCTACGAGCAGTACTTC. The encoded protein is CASSPWSGSYEQYF.

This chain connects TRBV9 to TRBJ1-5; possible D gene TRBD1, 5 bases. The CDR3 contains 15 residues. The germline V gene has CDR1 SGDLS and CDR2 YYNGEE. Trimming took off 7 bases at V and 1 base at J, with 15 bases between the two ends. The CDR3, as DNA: TGTGCCAGCGGCGGGGGGACCCAGAGCAATCAGCCCCAGCATTTT. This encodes CASGGGTQSNQPQHF.

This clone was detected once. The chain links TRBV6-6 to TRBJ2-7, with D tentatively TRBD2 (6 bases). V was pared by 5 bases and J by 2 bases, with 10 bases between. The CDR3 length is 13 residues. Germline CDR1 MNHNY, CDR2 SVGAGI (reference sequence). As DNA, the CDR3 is TGTGCCAGCAGTAACCGACTAGCCTACGAGCAGTACTTC. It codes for CASSNRLAYEQYF.

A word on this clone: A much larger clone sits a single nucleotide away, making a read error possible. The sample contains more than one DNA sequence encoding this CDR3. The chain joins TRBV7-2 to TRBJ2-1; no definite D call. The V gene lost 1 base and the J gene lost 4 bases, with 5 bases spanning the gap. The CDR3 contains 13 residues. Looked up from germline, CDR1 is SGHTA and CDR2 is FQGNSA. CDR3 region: CASSLDGYNEQFF. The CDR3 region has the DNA TGTGCCAGCAGCTTAGACGGGTACAATGAGCAGTTCTTC.

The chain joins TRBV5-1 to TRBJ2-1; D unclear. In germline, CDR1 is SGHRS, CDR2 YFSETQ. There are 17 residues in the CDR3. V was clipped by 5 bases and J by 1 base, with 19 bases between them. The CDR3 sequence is CASRPALFTLSYNEQFF. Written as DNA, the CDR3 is TGCGCCAGCAGGCCCGCGTTGTTCACTTTGTCCTACAATGAGCAGTTCTTC.

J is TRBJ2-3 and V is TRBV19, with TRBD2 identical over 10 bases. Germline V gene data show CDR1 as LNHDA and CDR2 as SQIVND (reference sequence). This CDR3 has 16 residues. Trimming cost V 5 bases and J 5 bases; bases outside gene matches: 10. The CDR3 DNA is TGTGCCAGTAGTCTGGTAGCGGGAGGCCGGGGAGATACGCAGTATTTT. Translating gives CASSLVAGGRGDTQYF.